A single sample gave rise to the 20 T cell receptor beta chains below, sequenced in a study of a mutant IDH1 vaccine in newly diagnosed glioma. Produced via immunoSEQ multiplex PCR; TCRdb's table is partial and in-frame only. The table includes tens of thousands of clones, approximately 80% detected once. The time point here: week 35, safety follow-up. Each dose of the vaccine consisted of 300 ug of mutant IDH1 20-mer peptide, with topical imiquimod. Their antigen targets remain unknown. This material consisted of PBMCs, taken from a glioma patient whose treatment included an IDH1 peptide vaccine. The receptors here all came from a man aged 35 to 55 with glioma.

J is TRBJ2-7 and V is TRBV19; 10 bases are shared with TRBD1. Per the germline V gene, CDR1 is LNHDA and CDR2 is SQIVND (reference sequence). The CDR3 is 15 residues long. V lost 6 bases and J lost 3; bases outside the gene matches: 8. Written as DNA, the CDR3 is TGTGCCAGTAGGGCCCTGGGACAGGGGTTCTACGAGCAGTACTTC. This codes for CASRALGQGFYEQYF.

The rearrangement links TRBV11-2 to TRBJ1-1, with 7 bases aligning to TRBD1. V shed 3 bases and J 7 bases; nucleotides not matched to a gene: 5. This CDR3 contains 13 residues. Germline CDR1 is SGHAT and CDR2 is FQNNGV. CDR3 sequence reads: CASSFRQGVEAFF. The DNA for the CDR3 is TGTGCCAGCAGCTTCCGACAGGGAGTTGAAGCTTTCTTT.

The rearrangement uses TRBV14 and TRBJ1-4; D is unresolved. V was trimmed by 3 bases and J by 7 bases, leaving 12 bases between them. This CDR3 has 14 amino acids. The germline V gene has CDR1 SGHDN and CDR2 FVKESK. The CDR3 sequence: CASSHRALGEKLFF. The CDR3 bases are TGTGCCAGCAGCCATCGGGCGCTGGGTGAAAAACTGTTTTTT.

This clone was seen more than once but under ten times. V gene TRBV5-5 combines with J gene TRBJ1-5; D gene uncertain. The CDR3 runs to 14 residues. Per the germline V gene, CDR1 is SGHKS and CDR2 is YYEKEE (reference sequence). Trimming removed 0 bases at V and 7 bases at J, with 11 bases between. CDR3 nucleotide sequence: TGTGCCAGCAGCTTGGATGGGGTGGGGCAGCCCCAGCATTTT. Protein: CASSLDGVGQPQHF.

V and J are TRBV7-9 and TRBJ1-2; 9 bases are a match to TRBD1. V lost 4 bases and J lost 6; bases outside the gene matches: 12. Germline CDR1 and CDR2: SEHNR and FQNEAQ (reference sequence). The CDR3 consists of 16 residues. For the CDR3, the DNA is TGTGCCAGCAGCTCCCAACAGGGGGCGCCTTGGGATGGCTACACCTTC. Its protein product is CASSSQQGAPWDGYTF. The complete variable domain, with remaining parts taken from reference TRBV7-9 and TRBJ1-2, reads DTGVSQNPRHKITKRGQNVTFRCDPISEHNRLYWYRQTLGQGPEFLTYFQNEAQLEKSRLLSDRFSAERPKGSFSTLEIQRTEQGDSAMYLCASSSQQGAPWDGYTFGSGTRLTVV.

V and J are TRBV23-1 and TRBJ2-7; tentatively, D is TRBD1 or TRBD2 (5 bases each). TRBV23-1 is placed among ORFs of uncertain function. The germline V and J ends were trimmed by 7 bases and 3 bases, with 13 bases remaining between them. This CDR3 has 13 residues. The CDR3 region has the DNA TGCGCCAGCAACGGGACCGGCCACTACGAGCAGTACTTC. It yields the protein CASNGTGHYEQYF.

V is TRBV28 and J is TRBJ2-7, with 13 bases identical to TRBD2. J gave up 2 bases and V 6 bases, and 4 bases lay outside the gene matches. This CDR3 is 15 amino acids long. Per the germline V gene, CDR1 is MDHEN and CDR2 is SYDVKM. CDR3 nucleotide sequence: TGTGCCAGCAGCTATGGGACTAGCGGGACCTACGAGCAGTACTTC. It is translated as CASSYGTSGTYEQYF. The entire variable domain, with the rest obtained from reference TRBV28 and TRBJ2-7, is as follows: DVKVTQSSRYLVKRTGEKVFLECVQDMDHENMFWYRQDPGLGLRLIYFSYDVKMKEKGDIPEGYSVSREKKERFSLILESASTNQTSMYLCASSYGTSGTYEQYFGPGTRLTVT.

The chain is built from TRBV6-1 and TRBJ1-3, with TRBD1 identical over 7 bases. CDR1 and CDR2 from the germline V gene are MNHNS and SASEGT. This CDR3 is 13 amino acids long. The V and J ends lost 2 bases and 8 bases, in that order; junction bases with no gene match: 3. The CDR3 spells CASSERGLDTIYF. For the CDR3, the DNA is TGTGCCAGCAGTGAAAGGGGGCTGGACACCATATATTTT.

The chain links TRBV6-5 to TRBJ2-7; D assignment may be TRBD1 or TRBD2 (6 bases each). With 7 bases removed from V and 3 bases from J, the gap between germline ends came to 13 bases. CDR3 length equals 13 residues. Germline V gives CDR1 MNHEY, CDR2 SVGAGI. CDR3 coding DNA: TGTGCCAGCACCGGGGGCAGGGGCTACGAGCAGTACTTC. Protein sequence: CASTGGRGYEQYF.

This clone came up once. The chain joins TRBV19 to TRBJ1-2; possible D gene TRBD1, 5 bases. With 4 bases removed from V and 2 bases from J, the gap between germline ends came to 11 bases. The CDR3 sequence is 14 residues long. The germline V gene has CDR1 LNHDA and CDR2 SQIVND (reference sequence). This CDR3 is CASSTSGRNYGYTF. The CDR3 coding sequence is TGTGCCAGTAGTACTTCGGGACGGAACTATGGCTACACCTTC.

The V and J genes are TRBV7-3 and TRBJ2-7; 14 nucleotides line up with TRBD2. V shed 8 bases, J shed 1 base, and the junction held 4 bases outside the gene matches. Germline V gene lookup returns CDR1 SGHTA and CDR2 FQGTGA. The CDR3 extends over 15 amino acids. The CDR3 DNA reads TGTGCCAGCGAGGGACTAGCGGGGGAGTCCTACGAGCAGTACTTC. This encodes CASEGLAGESYEQYF.

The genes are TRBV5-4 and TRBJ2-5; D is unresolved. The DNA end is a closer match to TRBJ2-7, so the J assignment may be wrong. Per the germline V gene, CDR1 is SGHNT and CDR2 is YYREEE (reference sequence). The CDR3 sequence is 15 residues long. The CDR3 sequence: CASSPQVGSLNEQYF. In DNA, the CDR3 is TGTGCCAGCAGCCCGCAAGTTGGGTCCCTAAACGAGCAGTACTTC.

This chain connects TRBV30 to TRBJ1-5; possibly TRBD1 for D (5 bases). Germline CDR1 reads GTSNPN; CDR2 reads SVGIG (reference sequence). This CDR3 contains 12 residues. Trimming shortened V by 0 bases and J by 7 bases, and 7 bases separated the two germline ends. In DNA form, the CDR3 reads TGTGCCTGGAGTGTGGGGGGACAGCCCCAGCATTTT. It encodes CAWSVGGQPQHF.

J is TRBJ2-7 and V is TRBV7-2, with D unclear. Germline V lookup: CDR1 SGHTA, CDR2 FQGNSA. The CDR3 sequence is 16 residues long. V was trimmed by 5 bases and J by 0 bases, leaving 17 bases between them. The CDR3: CASSVSPSPGSYEQYF. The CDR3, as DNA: TGTGCCAGCAGCGTAAGCCCGTCCCCAGGCTCCTACGAGCAGTACTTC.

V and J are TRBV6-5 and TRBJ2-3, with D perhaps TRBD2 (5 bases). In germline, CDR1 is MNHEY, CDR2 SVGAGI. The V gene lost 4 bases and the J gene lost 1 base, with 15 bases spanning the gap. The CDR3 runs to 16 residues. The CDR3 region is CASSSLGSRRTDTQYF. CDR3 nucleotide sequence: TGTGCCAGCAGTTCCCTGGGGAGCCGACGCACAGATACGCAGTATTTT.

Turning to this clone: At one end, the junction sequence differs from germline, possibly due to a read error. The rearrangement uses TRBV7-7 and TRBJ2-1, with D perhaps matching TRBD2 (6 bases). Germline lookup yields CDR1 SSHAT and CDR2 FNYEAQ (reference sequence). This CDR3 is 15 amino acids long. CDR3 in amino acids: CASSPRRDTYNEQFF. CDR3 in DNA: TGTGCTAGCAGCCCCAGGCGGGATACCTACAATGAGCAGTTCTTC.

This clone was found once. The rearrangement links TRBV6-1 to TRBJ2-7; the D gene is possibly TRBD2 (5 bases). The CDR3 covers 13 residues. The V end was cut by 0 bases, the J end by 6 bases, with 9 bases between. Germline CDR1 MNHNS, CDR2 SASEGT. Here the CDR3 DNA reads TGTGCCAGCAGTGAAGCGCGGGTGGGCGAGCAGTACTTC. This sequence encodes CASSEARVGEQYF.

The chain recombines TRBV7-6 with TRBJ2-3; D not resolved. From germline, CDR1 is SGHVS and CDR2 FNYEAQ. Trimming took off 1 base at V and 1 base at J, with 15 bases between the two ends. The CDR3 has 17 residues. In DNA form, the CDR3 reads TGTGCCAGCAGCTTAGGTAAATCTCGGAAACGCACAGATACGCAGTATTTT. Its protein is CASSLGKSRKRTDTQYF.

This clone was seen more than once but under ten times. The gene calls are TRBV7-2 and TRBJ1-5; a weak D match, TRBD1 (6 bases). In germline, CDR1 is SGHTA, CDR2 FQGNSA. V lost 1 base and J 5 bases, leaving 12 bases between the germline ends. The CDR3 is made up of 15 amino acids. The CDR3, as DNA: TGTGCCAGCAGCTTAGTAGGAGGGGGTTATCAGCCCCAGCATTTT. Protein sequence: CASSLVGGGYQPQHF.

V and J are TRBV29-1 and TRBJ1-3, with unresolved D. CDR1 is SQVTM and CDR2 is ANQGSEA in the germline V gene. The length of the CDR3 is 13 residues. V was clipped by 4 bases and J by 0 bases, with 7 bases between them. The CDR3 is CSVAVSSGNTIYF. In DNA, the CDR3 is TGCAGCGTTGCGGTTTCCTCTGGAAACACCATATATTTT.